Shown below are 20 T cell receptor beta chains from a single sample sequenced in a study of identical twins. In TCRdb, the 5' RACE reads were re-called with MiXCR into one record per CDR3 protein. The table has about 210,000 distinct CDR3 sequences, around 10% seen once. The specimen sequenced was memory (CD45RO+) T cells sorted from blood. Source of these receptors: a woman in her late teens or twenties in good health.

Ten or more counts support this clonotype. The chain employs TRBV7-9 and TRBJ1-5, with TRBD1 as a possible D gene (6 bases). CDR1 is SEHNR, CDR2 FQNEAQ, per germline (reference sequence). There are 15 residues in the CDR3. V shed 6 bases and J shed 0 bases, with 12 bases lying between them. The CDR3 protein is CASSFGQSSNQPQHF. CDR3 DNA: TGTGCCAGCAGTTTCGGACAGTCTAGCAATCAGCCCCAGCATTTT.

A few counts support this clonotype. The rearrangement joins TRBV3-1 to TRBJ2-7; TRBD2 aligns across 9 bases. CDR1 is LGHDT, CDR2 YNNKEL, per germline (reference sequence). This CDR3 is built from 17 residues. Unmatched junction bases numbered 12, after V lost 0 bases and J lost 6 bases. The DNA for the CDR3 is TGTGCCAGCAGCCAAGAGGGTCTTGGGACTAGCTATGCCGAGCAGTACTTC. It specifies CASSQEGLGTSYAEQYF.

V usage is TRBV4-3 and J usage is TRBJ2-7; D is possibly TRBD2 (6 bases). The V and J ends lost 4 bases and 2 bases respectively, with 12 bases between them. Germline assignment: CDR1 LGHNA and CDR2 YSLEER. This CDR3 is 14 amino acids long. In DNA, the CDR3 is TGCGCCAGCAGCCCGCGAGCGGGCGCCTACGAGCAGTACTTC. Amino acids: CASSPRAGAYEQYF.

The chain employs TRBV30 and TRBJ1-1; D not resolved. Germline CDR1 and CDR2: GTSNPN and SVGIG (reference sequence). Trimming took 3 bases from V and 8 from J, leaving 16 bases between them. This CDR3 contains 13 residues. DNA for the CDR3: TGTGCCTGGAGCGGGTCCCTCTCCGCGGAAGCTTTCTTT. Its translation is CAWSGSLSAEAFF.

This clonotype was seen a few times. The rearrangement uses TRBV28 and TRBJ1-1; unclear D gene. The CDR3 is made up of 13 amino acids. V lost 5 bases, J lost 6 bases, and 13 bases lay in between. Germline V lookup: CDR1 MDHEN, CDR2 SYDVKM. DNA for the CDR3: TGTGCCAGCAGTGTCGGGCTGGAGCCTGAAGCTTTCTTT. Its protein is CASSVGLEPEAFF.

This clonotype was found a few times. The rearrangement joins TRBV5-5 to TRBJ2-2; D tentatively fits TRBD1 or TRBD2 (5 bases each). Germline lookup yields CDR1 SGHKS and CDR2 YYEKEE (reference sequence). The CDR3 runs to 18 residues. Between the trimmed V and J ends, which lost 1 base and 0 bases, there was a span of 16 bases. The CDR3, as DNA: TGTGCCAGCAGCTTGTGGACCGGGACGGATGCGAACACCGGGGAGCTGTTTTTT. Amino acid sequence: CASSLWTGTDANTGELFF.

This clonotype was detected many times. The chain joins TRBV6-5 to TRBJ1-3, with no clear D. Germline CDR1 reads MNHEY; CDR2 reads SVGAGI. Trimming cost V 4 bases and J 3 bases, with 13 bases left between them. This CDR3 region has 15 residues. The CDR3, as DNA: TGTGCCAGCAGTTCGGGAGGCTACGGTGGAAACACCATATATTTT. The encoded protein is CASSSGGYGGNTIYF.

This clonotype was seen a handful of times. The gene calls are TRBV11-1 and TRBJ1-5; D is ambiguous. V lost 6 bases and J 7 bases, leaving 13 bases between the germline ends. This CDR3 region has 13 residues. CDR1 is SGHAT, CDR2 FQDESV, per germline (reference sequence). The CDR3 nucleotides are TGTGCCAGCAGTGGAGGGCGAGAGCAGCCCCAGCATTTT. This codes for CASSGGREQPQHF.

The chain uses TRBV5-1 and TRBJ2-6; D might be TRBD1 (5 bases). The germline gives CDR1 SGHRS, CDR2 YFSETQ. V was cut by 0 bases and J by 2 bases, with 9 bases left in between. The CDR3 sequence is 16 residues long. In nucleotides, the CDR3 is TGCGCCAGCAGCTTGGAAGGCAGGGCTGGGGCCAACGTCCTGACTTTC. It codes for CASSLEGRAGANVLTF. The whole variable domain, remainder taken from reference TRBV5-1 and TRBJ2-6, is KAGVTQTPRYLIKTRGQQVTLSCSPISGHRSVSWYQQTPGQGLQFLFEYFSETQRNKGNFPGRFSGRQFSNSRSEMNVSTLELGDSALYLCASSLEGRAGANVLTFGAGSRLTVL.

This clonotype was observed a handful of times. The chain has TRBV7-9 and TRBJ1-1, with a tentative D call TRBD1 (6 bases). This CDR3 has 15 residues. Trimming took 5 bases from V and 7 from J, leaving 20 bases between them. Germline CDR1 reads SEHNR; CDR2 reads FQNEAQ (reference sequence). CDR3 sequence (DNA): TGTGCCAGCAGCGTTCTGGCAGGGGAAGGCGGTGAAGCTTTCTTT. Encoded protein: CASSVLAGEGGEAFF. The complete variable domain, with remaining parts taken from reference TRBV7-9 and TRBJ1-1, reads DTGVSQNPRHKITKRGQNVTFRCDPISEHNRLYWYRQTLGQGPEFLTYFQNEAQLEKSRLLSDRFSAERPKGSFSTLEIQRTEQGDSAMYLCASSVLAGEGGEAFFGQGTRLTVV.

This sequence joins TRBV7-7 and TRBJ2-3, with a tentative D call TRBD1 (7 bases). Germline V CDR1 and CDR2: SSHAT, FNYEAQ (reference sequence). Trimming removed 4 bases from V and 6 bases from J, with 14 bases in between. The CDR3 is made up of 14 amino acids. The CDR3 sequence is CASSSTPGGDTQYF. The CDR3 DNA is TGTGCCAGCAGCTCGACCCCAGGGGGGGATACGCAGTATTTT.

V is TRBV7-3 and J is TRBJ1-1; D is perhaps TRBD1 (5 bases). CDR1 and CDR2 (germline): SGHTA, FQGTGA. V lost 3 bases and J 1 base, leaving 12 bases between the germline ends. This CDR3 has 15 residues. CDR3 sequence (DNA): TGTGCCAGCAGCTTCCAGGGTTCGGAGAACACTGAAGCTTTCTTT. This gives the protein CASSFQGSENTEAFF. The complete variable domain, with remaining parts taken from reference TRBV7-3 and TRBJ1-1, reads GAGVSQTPSNKVTEKGKYVELRCDPISGHTALYWYRQSLGQGPEFLIYFQGTGAADDSGLPNDRFFAVRPEGSVSTLKIQRTERGDSAVYLCASSFQGSENTEAFFGQGTRLTVV.

This clonotype was seen more than once but under ten times. V gene TRBV27 combines with J gene TRBJ1-2; the D gene is possibly TRBD1 (6 bases). Germline loops: CDR1 MNHEY, CDR2 SMNVEV (reference sequence). The length of the CDR3 is 15 residues. The ends were cut back, 8 bases at V and 5 bases at J, with 21 bases in the middle. The CDR3 nucleotides are TGTGCCAGCGGCCCGTTCAAGACAGGATTTTATGGCTACACCTTC. It codes for CASGPFKTGFYGYTF.

This clonotype was recorded a few times. The rearrangement links TRBV20-1 to TRBJ2-1, with D perhaps matching TRBD2 (6 bases). Germline assignment: CDR1 DFQATT and CDR2 SNEGSKA (reference sequence). The V end was cut by 0 bases, the J end by 10 bases, with 19 bases between. This CDR3 region has 15 residues. In DNA form, the CDR3 reads TGCAGTGCTAGAGACCCTAGCGCGATTTCCCGGGAGCAGTTCTTC. Translation: CSARDPSAISREQFF.

The J gene is TRBJ1-1, the V gene TRBV2; 7 bases match TRBD1. Germline-derived CDR1 and CDR2 are SNHLY and FYNNEI. J gave up 4 bases and V 6 bases, and 8 bases lay outside the gene matches. The CDR3 has 14 residues. CDR3 sequence reads: CASSPTGDSTEAFF. The CDR3 DNA follows: TGTGCCAGCAGCCCTACAGGGGACTCCACTGAAGCTTTCTTT. The full variable domain, rest sourced from reference TRBV2 and TRBJ1-1, is EPEVTQTPSHQVTQMGQEVILRCVPISNHLYFYWYRQILGQKVEFLVSFYNNEISEKSEIFDDQFSVERPDGSNFTLKIRSTKLEDSAMYFCASSPTGDSTEAFFGQGTRLTVV.

This clonotype has a handful of counts. The V and J genes are TRBV5-1 and TRBJ2-1, with TRBD2 as a possible D gene (5 bases). Germline loops: CDR1 SGHRS, CDR2 YFSETQ. The V end was cut by 5 bases, the J end by 1 base, with 16 bases between. The CDR3 loop spans 16 amino acids. The CDR3 nucleotides read TGCGCCAGCAGGGGCTCGACGGACTCTTCCTACAATGAGCAGTTCTTC. It is translated as CASRGSTDSSYNEQFF.

This chain connects TRBV4-2 to TRBJ2-1; D is unresolved. V lost 3 bases, J lost 12 bases, and 18 bases lay in between. This CDR3 comprises 14 residues. Germline V CDR1 and CDR2: LGHNA, YNFKEQ. The CDR3 here is CASSQGPSGNRQFF. The CDR3 DNA reads TGTGCCAGCAGCCAGGGCCCGAGTGGAAACAGGCAGTTCTTC.

This clonotype was picked up many times. The chain is built from TRBV11-2 and TRBJ2-1, with 11 bases aligning to TRBD2. CDR3 size: 16 residues. Germline loops: CDR1 SGHAT, CDR2 FQNNGV. The ends lost 4 bases at V and 8 bases at J; junction bases unmatched: 10. CDR3 sequence (DNA): TGTGCCAGCAGCTGGGTACTAGCGGGAGAAGGCGATGAGCAGTTCTTC. This encodes CASSWVLAGEGDEQFF.

This clonotype was counted between two and nine times. The chain carries TRBV2 and TRBJ2-3, with TRBD2 as a possible D gene (5 bases). V lost 6 bases and J 3 bases, leaving 10 bases between the germline ends. CDR1 and CDR2 from the germline V gene are SNHLY and FYNNEI. The length of the CDR3 is 13 residues. CDR3 sequence reads: CASRVRETDTQYF. CDR3 sequence (DNA): TGTGCCAGCAGGGTACGGGAAACAGATACGCAGTATTTT. Using reference TRBV2 and TRBJ2-3 for the parts outside the CDR3, the full variable domain is EPEVTQTPSHQVTQMGQEVILRCVPISNHLYFYWYRQILGQKVEFLVSFYNNEISEKSEIFDDQFSVERPDGSNFTLKIRSTKLEDSAMYFCASRVRETDTQYFGPGTRLTVL.

The chain joins TRBV5-1 to TRBJ2-4; TRBD1 aligns across 8 bases. CDR3 size: 14 residues. The ends lost 3 bases at V and 6 bases at J; junction bases unmatched: 5. Germline-derived CDR1 and CDR2 are SGHRS and YFSETQ. The CDR3 DNA reads TGCGCCAGCAGCTACGGACAGGGTGGAAACATTCAGTACTTC. This codes for CASSYGQGGNIQYF.